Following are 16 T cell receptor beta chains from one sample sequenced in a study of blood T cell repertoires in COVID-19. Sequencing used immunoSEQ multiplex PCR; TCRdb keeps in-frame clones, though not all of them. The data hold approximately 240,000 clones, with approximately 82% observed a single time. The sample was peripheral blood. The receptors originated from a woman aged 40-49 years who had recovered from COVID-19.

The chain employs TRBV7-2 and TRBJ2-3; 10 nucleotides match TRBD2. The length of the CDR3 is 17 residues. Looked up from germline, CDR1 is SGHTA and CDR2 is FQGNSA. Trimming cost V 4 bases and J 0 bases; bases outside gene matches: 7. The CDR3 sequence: CASSSWGSGGSTDTQYF. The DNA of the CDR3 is TGTGCCAGCAGCTCCTGGGGTAGCGGGGGGAGCACAGATACGCAGTATTTT.

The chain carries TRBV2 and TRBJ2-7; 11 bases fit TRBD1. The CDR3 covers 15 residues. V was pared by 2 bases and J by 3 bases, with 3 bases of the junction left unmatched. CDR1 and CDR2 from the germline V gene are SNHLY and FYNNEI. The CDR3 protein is CASSESGTGGYEQYF. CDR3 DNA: TGTGCCAGCAGTGAATCCGGGACAGGGGGCTACGAGCAGTACTTC.

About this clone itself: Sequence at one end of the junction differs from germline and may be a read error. In nucleotides, the CDR3 is TGTGCCGTGAGTGGGGGCCAAGAGACCCCGTACTTC. Translating gives CAVSGGQETPYF. V usage is TRBV7-9 and J usage is TRBJ2-5; a possible D gene is TRBD1 (6 bases). Germline V gene data show CDR1 as SEHNR and CDR2 as FQNEAQ (reference sequence). There are 12 residues in the CDR3.

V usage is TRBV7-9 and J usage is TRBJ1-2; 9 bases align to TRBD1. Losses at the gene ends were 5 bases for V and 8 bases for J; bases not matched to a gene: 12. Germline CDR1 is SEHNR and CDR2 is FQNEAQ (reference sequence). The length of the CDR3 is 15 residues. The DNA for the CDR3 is TGTGCCAGCAGCATGTGGGACAGGGCTGTTTTAGGCTACACCTTC. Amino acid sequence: CASSMWDRAVLGYTF.

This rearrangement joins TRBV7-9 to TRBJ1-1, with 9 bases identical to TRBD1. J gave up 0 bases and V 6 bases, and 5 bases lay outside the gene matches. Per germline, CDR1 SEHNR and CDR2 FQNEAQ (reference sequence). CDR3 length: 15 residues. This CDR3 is CASRPGTGMNTEAFF. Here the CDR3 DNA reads TGTGCCAGCAGGCCCGGGACAGGGATGAACACTGAAGCTTTCTTT.

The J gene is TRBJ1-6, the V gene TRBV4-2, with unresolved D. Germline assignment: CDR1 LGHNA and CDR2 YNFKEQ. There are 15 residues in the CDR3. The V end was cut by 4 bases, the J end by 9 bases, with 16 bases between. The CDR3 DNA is TGTGCCAGCAGCCCCGGAGAAGGCAAATTTTCACCCCTCCACTTT. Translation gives CASSPGEGKFSPLHF.

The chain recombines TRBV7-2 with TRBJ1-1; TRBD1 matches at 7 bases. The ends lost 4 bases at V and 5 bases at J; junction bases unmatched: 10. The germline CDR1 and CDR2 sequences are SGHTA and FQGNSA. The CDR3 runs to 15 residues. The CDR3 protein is CASSSLMTGYTEAFF. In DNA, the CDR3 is TGTGCCAGCAGCTCCCTAATGACAGGGTATACTGAAGCTTTCTTT.

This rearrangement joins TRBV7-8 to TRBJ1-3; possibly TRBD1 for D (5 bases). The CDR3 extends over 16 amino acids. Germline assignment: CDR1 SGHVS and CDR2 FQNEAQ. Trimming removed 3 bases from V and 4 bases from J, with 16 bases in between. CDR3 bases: TGTGCCAGCAGCTTGGTTCTCTGGGGGGACGGAAACACCATATATTTT. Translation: CASSLVLWGDGNTIYF.

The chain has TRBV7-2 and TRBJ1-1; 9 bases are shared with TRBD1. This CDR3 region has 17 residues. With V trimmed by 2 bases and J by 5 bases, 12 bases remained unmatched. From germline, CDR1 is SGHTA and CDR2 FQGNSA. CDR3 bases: TGTGCCAGCAGCTTAAGAGCCTCAGGGACAGGGCGGACTGAAGCTTTCTTT. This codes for CASSLRASGTGRTEAFF.

CDR3 in DNA: TGTGCCAGCAGCTTAGATAGCACTGCCGGAGGGGCCAGCAATCAGCCCCAGCATTTT. Translating it yields CASSLDSTAGGASNQPQHF. The rearrangement joins TRBV11-2 to TRBJ1-5; D possibly corresponds to TRBD1 (5 bases). V was shortened by 0 bases and J by 1 base, with 19 bases between the two germline ends. CDR1 and CDR2 (germline): SGHAT, FQNNGV. There are 19 residues in the CDR3.

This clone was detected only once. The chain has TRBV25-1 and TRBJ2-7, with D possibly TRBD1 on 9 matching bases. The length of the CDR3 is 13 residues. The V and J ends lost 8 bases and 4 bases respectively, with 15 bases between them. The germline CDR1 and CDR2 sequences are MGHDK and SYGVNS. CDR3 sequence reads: CASERGTGYEQYF. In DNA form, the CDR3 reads TGTGCCAGCGAGCGGGGGACAGGGTACGAGCAGTACTTC.

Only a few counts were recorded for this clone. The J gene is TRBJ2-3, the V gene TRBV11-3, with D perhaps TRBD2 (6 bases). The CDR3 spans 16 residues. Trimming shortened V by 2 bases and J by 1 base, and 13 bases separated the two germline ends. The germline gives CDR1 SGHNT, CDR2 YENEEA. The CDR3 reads CASSLLGGAGTDTQYF. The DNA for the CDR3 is TGTGCCAGCAGCTTACTCGGCGGGGCGGGCACAGATACGCAGTATTTT.

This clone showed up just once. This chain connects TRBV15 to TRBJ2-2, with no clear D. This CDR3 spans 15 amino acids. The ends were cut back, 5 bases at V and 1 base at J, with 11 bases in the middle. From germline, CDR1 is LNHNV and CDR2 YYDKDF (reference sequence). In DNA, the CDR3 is TGTGCCACCAGCCCACCGGTACGGAACACCGGGGAGCTGTTTTTT. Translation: CATSPPVRNTGELFF.

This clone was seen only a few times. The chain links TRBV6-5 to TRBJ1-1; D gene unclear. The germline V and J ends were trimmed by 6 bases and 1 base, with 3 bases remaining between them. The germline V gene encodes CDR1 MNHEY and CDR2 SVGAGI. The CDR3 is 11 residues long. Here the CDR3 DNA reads TGTGCCAGCAGGCGGAACACTGAAGCTTTCTTT. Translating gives CASRRNTEAFF.

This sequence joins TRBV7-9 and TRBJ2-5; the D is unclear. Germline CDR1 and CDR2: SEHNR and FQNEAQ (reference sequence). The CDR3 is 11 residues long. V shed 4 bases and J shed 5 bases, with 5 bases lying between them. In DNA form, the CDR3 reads TGTGCCAGCAGCTCTAGTGAGACCCAGTACTTC. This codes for CASSSSETQYF.

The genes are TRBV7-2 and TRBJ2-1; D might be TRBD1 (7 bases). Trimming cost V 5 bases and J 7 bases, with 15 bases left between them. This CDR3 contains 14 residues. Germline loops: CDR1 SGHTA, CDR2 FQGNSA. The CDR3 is CASSLMTGRNEQFF. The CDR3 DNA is TGTGCCAGCAGCCTAATGACAGGGAGGAATGAGCAGTTCTTC.